The 28 T cell receptor beta chains below were found in one sample sequenced in a study of shared clonotypes between healthy human individuals. The protocol was immunoSEQ multiplex PCR, while the TCRdb copy is restricted to in-frame clones and leaves out a portion. The sample yields about 2 million clones, over 85% seen once. Naivety among CD8 cells was defined by CD45RO negativity and positive CCR7 selection, thereby excluding terminally differentiated effector memory CD45RA+ cells. Sequences were obtained from naive CD8+ T cells sorted from blood. The receptors come from a man between 18 and 29 years old in good health.

As regards this clone: Other nucleotide sequences in the sample specify the same CDR3. This rearrangement joins TRBV4-3 to TRBJ1-1, with TRBD1 as a possible D gene (6 bases). CDR1 is LGHNA, CDR2 YSLEER, per germline. The CDR3 extends over 13 amino acids. The V gene lost 1 base and the J gene lost 5 bases, with 8 bases spanning the gap. The CDR3 DNA reads TGCGCCAGCAGCCAAGTCAGGGGTACTGAAGCTTTCTTT. Translation gives CASSQVRGTEAFF.

The V and J genes are TRBV18 and TRBJ2-5; 8 nucleotides align to TRBD2. Germline assignment: CDR1 KGHSH and CDR2 LQKENI. J gave up 2 bases and V 2 bases, and 1 base lay outside the gene matches. CDR3 length equals 14 residues. The CDR3 nucleotides are TGTGCCAGCTCACCATCTAGCGGGCAAGAGACCCAGTACTTC. Its translation: CASSPSSGQETQYF. Supplemented by reference TRBV18 and TRBJ2-5, the full variable domain reads NAGVMQNPRHLVRRRGQEARLRCSPMKGHSHVYWYRQLPEEGLKFMVYLQKENIIDESGMPKERFSAEFPKEGPSILRIQQVVRGDSAAYFCASSPSSGQETQYFGPGTRLLVL.

The chain employs TRBV7-2 and TRBJ1-2; D is possibly TRBD1 (5 bases). The CDR3 is made up of 16 amino acids. The germline CDR1 and CDR2 sequences are SGHTA and FQGNSA. The V end lost 5 bases, the J end lost 1 base, and 17 bases lay between the germline ends. This CDR3 is CASSPRAGTGNYGYTF. DNA of the CDR3: TGTGCCAGCAGCCCGAGAGCCGGGACCGGTAACTATGGCTACACCTTC.

The rearrangement joins TRBV14 to TRBJ2-7, with 9 positions matching TRBD2. The junction had 2 bases not matched to a gene; V was cut back by 5 bases and J by 0 bases. The germline V gene has CDR1 SGHDN and CDR2 FVKESK. The CDR3 runs 14 residues. CDR3 in amino acids: CASSSSGGSYEQYF. CDR3 nucleotide sequence: TGTGCCAGCAGCAGTAGCGGGGGCTCCTACGAGCAGTACTTC.

This chain connects TRBV23-1 to TRBJ2-7; maybe TRBD1 (5 bases). TRBV23-1 counts as an open reading frame of uncertain function. V dropped 2 bases and J dropped 3 bases, with 17 bases sitting between them. The CDR3 spans 16 residues. The CDR3 nucleotides read TGCGCCAGCAGTCAAAACCAGACAGCAATTGTCTACGAGCAGTACTTC. Translating gives CASSQNQTAIVYEQYF.

The rearrangement joins TRBV27 to TRBJ1-5, with D possibly TRBD1 on 6 matching bases. V lost 6 bases to trimming and J lost 0 bases, with 15 bases between them. The germline V gene encodes CDR1 MNHEY and CDR2 SMNVEV (reference sequence). The CDR3 totals 16 residues. CDR3 sequence (DNA): TGTGCCAGCAGACAGGGACCTACTTATAGCAATCAGCCCCAGCATTTT. Translated: CASRQGPTYSNQPQHF.

This CDR3 reads CASSYSLTGYEAFF. In DNA, the CDR3 is TGTGCCAGCAGTTACTCGTTGACCGGATACGAAGCTTTCTTT. The gene calls are TRBV6-5 and TRBJ1-1; no clear D. The germline gives CDR1 MNHEY, CDR2 SVGAGI. There are 14 residues in the CDR3. V gave up 0 bases and J gave up 8 bases, with 13 bases separating them.

The gene calls are TRBV10-3 and TRBJ2-2; a weak D match, TRBD2 (6 bases). Looked up from germline, CDR1 is ENHRY and CDR2 is SYGVKD. Trimming removed 2 bases from V and 3 bases from J, with 7 bases in between. The CDR3 runs 14 residues. The CDR3 coding sequence is TGTGCCATCAGTGAGGGGGACTACACCGGGGAGCTGTTTTTT. This sequence encodes CAISEGDYTGELFF.

The chain joins TRBV11-2 to TRBJ2-7, with D tentatively TRBD1 (5 bases). Germline lookup yields CDR1 SGHAT and CDR2 FQNNGV. CDR3 length: 15 residues. V was cut by 2 bases and J by 0 bases, with 11 bases left in between. CDR3 sequence (DNA): TGTGCCAGCAGCTTAAGGGGCGAAAGCTCCTACGAGCAGTACTTC. Its translation is CASSLRGESSYEQYF.

The chain employs TRBV29-1 and TRBJ1-2; D not resolved. Germline V CDR1 and CDR2: SQVTM, ANQGSEA. CDR3 length equals 14 residues. V dropped 5 bases and J dropped 1 base, with 14 bases sitting between them. This chain's CDR3 is CSVLLPGVNYGYTF. The CDR3 DNA reads as TGCAGCGTTCTCCTCCCGGGAGTTAACTATGGCTACACCTTC.

A word on this clone: Other nucleotide sequences from this sample produce the same CDR3. For the CDR3, the DNA is TGTGCCAGCAGCTTGGGGGGCCTCTCCTACGAGCAGTACTTC. Its translation: CASSLGGLSYEQYF. The V gene is TRBV5-6, the J gene TRBJ2-7; TRBD1 is a possible D gene (5 bases). The V end lost 0 bases, the J end lost 0 bases, and 7 bases lay between the germline ends. Looked up from germline, CDR1 is SGHDT and CDR2 is YYEEEE. The CDR3 covers 14 residues.

The chain has TRBV9 and TRBJ1-2; D call uncertain. The ends were cut back, 3 bases at V and 0 bases at J, with 9 bases in the middle. The CDR3 covers 14 residues. Germline V CDR1 and CDR2: SGDLS, YYNGEE. In nucleotides, the CDR3 is TGTGCCAGCAGCGGAGTGGCCGCTAACTATGGCTACACCTTC. Amino acid sequence: CASSGVAANYGYTF.

J is TRBJ2-5 and V is TRBV11-2, with a possible D match to TRBD2 (5 bases). CDR1 and CDR2 (germline): SGHAT, FQNNGV. Trimming stripped 2 bases from V and 1 base from J, with 8 bases between. The CDR3 covers 14 residues. CDR3 nucleotide sequence: TGTGCCAGCAGCTTACCGGGGTTCCAAGAGACCCAGTACTTC. Its translation is CASSLPGFQETQYF.

The genes are TRBV5-6 and TRBJ2-3; D not resolved. CDR3 length: 15 amino acids. From germline, CDR1 is SGHDT and CDR2 YYEEEE. Trimming removed 2 bases at V and 2 bases at J, with 12 bases between. The DNA for the CDR3 is TGTGCCAGCAGCTTCGGTTCAGCGTCCACAGATACGCAGTATTTT. This translates into CASSFGSASTDTQYF.

V gene TRBV4-1 combines with J gene TRBJ2-7; no firm D call. The CDR3 contains 14 residues. The germline V and J ends were trimmed by 0 bases and 3 bases, with 9 bases remaining between them. CDR1 is MGHRA and CDR2 is YSYEKL in the germline V gene. CDR3 in DNA: TGCGCCAGCAGCCAAGATAGCAAACACTACGAGCAGTACTTC. Its translation is CASSQDSKHYEQYF.

This chain uses TRBV2 with TRBJ1-1; D might be TRBD1 (6 bases). The CDR3 runs to 17 residues. Trimming left V 3 bases short and J 5 bases short, with 22 bases between. The germline V gene has CDR1 SNHLY and CDR2 FYNNEI. The CDR3 protein is CASSDIDQQGRRTEAFF. The CDR3 nucleotides are TGTGCCAGCAGTGACATAGATCAACAGGGTCGGAGAACTGAAGCTTTCTTT.

V gene TRBV6-1 combines with J gene TRBJ1-1; D uncertain. Germline V gene data show CDR1 as MNHNS and CDR2 as SASEGT. This CDR3 is built from 12 residues. V lost 1 base and J 9 bases, leaving 9 bases between the germline ends. In nucleotides, the CDR3 is TGTGCCAGCAGTGAAGGGTATTGGCAAGCTTTCTTT. Translating it yields CASSEGYWQAFF.

The chain combines TRBV30 with TRBJ2-1; D is possibly TRBD2 (5 bases). The CDR3 runs to 13 residues. Trimming took off 0 bases at V and 8 bases at J, with 11 bases between the two ends. Germline V gene data show CDR1 as GTSNPN and CDR2 as SVGIG (reference sequence). The CDR3 reads CAWSVSGIDEQFF. CDR3 sequence (DNA): TGTGCCTGGAGTGTTTCGGGGATCGATGAGCAGTTCTTC.

V and J are TRBV4-2 and TRBJ1-4; TRBD1 matches at 8 bases. This CDR3 has 19 amino acids. With V trimmed by 4 bases and J by 0 bases, 13 bases remained unmatched. Germline CDR1 LGHNA, CDR2 YNFKEQ. The CDR3 DNA follows: TGTGCCAGCAGCCTCTCTCCCCTGGACAGGGAAGCAACTAATGAAAAACTGTTTTTT. The encoded protein is CASSLSPLDREATNEKLFF.

The chain carries TRBV29-1 and TRBJ1-2; D gene ambiguous. Germline CDR1 reads SQVTM; CDR2 reads ANQGSEA. The CDR3 runs 11 residues. Trimming took off 5 bases at V and 4 bases at J, with 8 bases between the two ends. As DNA, the CDR3 is TGCAGCGTTCAGCAATTCTATGGCTACACCTTC. It codes for CSVQQFYGYTF.

V and J are TRBV19 and TRBJ2-6, with D hard to call. CDR3 length: 15 residues. Between the trimmed V and J ends, which lost 2 bases and 3 bases, there was a span of 8 bases. Germline CDR1 LNHDA, CDR2 SQIVND (reference sequence). The CDR3 coding sequence is TGTGCCAGTAGTATATGGGATCGTGGGGCCAACGTCCTGACTTTC. This codes for CASSIWDRGANVLTF.

V gene TRBV27 combines with J gene TRBJ2-6, with a tentative D call TRBD2 (5 bases). Trimming pared 5 bases from V and 0 bases from J, leaving 14 bases between. Germline V gene sequence: CDR1 MNHEY, CDR2 SMNVEV (reference sequence). This CDR3 region has 17 residues. The CDR3 region is CASSPSHGDSGANVLTF. The CDR3 bases are TGTGCCAGCAGTCCCAGCCACGGGGACTCTGGGGCCAACGTCCTGACTTTC.

The chain carries TRBV10-3 and TRBJ2-2, with 8 bases that match TRBD1. V trimming: 4 bases; J trimming: 7 bases; junction bases outside the gene matches: 5. Germline V lookup: CDR1 ENHRY, CDR2 SYGVKD. The CDR3 is 14 residues long. The CDR3 is CAISGDRGGGELFF. CDR3 sequence (DNA): TGTGCCATCAGTGGTGACAGGGGCGGCGGGGAGCTGTTTTTT.

The rearrangement joins TRBV28 to TRBJ1-5; 8 bases map to TRBD1. From germline, CDR1 is MDHEN and CDR2 SYDVKM. This CDR3 is built from 13 residues. J lost 6 bases, V lost 5 bases, and 3 bases had no gene match. In DNA, the CDR3 is TGTGCCAGCAGTCCCGGACAGGGTCAGCCCCAGCATTTT. Its translation is CASSPGQGQPQHF.

The chain has TRBV7-8 and TRBJ2-2; possible D gene TRBD1, 5 bases. CDR3 size: 15 residues. From germline, CDR1 is SGHVS and CDR2 FQNEAQ. V lost 1 base and J 1 base, leaving 7 bases between the germline ends. In DNA form, the CDR3 reads TGTGCCAGCAGCTTAGTACAGGAGAACACCGGGGAGCTGTTTTTT. Protein product: CASSLVQENTGELFF. Based on the CDR3 plus reference TRBV7-8 and TRBJ2-2, the full variable domain is GAGVSQSPRYKVAKRGQDVALRCDPISGHVSLFWYQQALGQGPEFLTYFQNEAQLDKSGLPSDRFFAERPEGSVSTLKIQRTQQEDSAVYLCASSLVQENTGELFFGEGSRLTVL.

Here the CDR3 DNA reads TGCGCCAGCAGCTTGGAGAGTTTCGACAGTGAACTACACAATGAGCAGTTCTTC. Its translation is CASSLESFDSELHNEQFF. J is TRBJ2-1 and V is TRBV5-1; D is perhaps TRBD1 (5 bases). CDR3 length: 18 amino acids. The V end lost 0 bases, the J end lost 5 bases, and 21 bases lay between the germline ends. CDR1 and CDR2 from the germline V gene are SGHRS and YFSETQ.

The chain joins TRBV11-2 to TRBJ2-7; D is perhaps TRBD1 (6 bases). This CDR3 spans 13 amino acids. The germline gives CDR1 SGHAT, CDR2 FQNNGV. V was clipped by 3 bases and J by 7 bases, with 13 bases between them. Here the CDR3 DNA reads TGTGCCAGCAGCTTCGCAGGGGTGAGTGAGCAGTACTTC. Protein product: CASSFAGVSEQYF.

The V call is TRBV10-2, the J call TRBJ2-1; 9 nucleotides line up with TRBD1. Germline CDR1 is WSHSY and CDR2 is SAAADI. V shed 2 bases and J 9 bases; nucleotides not matched to a gene: 14. The CDR3 length is 17 residues. The CDR3 region is CASSEPLTGQGTGEQFF. The CDR3 bases are TGCGCCAGCAGTGAGCCACTGACGGGACAGGGTACCGGTGAGCAGTTCTTC.